One and the same sample provided the 32 T cell receptor beta chains below, sequenced in a study of blood T cell repertoires in COVID-19. Clones were sequenced by immunoSEQ multiplex PCR, and TCRdb holds only the in-frame ones, with some missing. The data show 190,000 or so clones, with roughly 90% seen just once and approximately 7.6% held by the top ten. Sequences were obtained from PBMCs or T cells enriched from blood (not recorded which). The receptors derive from a woman aged 18-29 years who had recovered from COVID-19.

CDR3 bases: TGTGCCTGGAGGGCCGGGGGGGAGAACACTGAAGCTTTCTTT. It yields the protein CAWRAGGENTEAFF. The J gene is TRBJ1-1, the V gene TRBV30; D possibly corresponds to TRBD1 (5 bases). This CDR3 has 14 amino acids. V lost 3 bases and J lost 1, with 12 bases in between. Germline values: CDR1 GTSNPN, CDR2 SVGIG (reference sequence).

The rearrangement uses TRBV19 and TRBJ1-1; TRBD1 aligns across 7 bases. V shed 4 bases and J 4 bases; nucleotides not matched to a gene: 6. This CDR3 is 14 amino acids long. Germline assignment: CDR1 LNHDA and CDR2 SQIVND (reference sequence). The CDR3, as DNA: TGTGCCAGTAGTACACGGACAGGCAGCACTGAAGCTTTCTTT. As protein: CASSTRTGSTEAFF.

The V gene is TRBV4-1, the J gene TRBJ2-7; TRBD1 matches 7 bases. The V gene end was trimmed by 1 base and the J gene end by 0 bases; junction bases not matched to a gene: 6. The germline V gene encodes CDR1 MGHRA and CDR2 YSYEKL. This CDR3 has 16 residues. The CDR3 loop reads CASSQASGTVSYEQYF. The CDR3 DNA is TGCGCCAGCAGCCAAGCTTCCGGGACAGTCTCCTACGAGCAGTACTTC.

The chain links TRBV19 to TRBJ2-2; 7 nucleotides align to TRBD1. V was pared by 6 bases and J by 9 bases, with 10 bases of the junction left unmatched. The CDR3 has 14 amino acids. In germline, CDR1 is LNHDA, CDR2 SQIVND (reference sequence). CDR3 coding DNA: TGTGCCAGTAGCTCGGGACAGCGAGCTTGGGAGCTGTTTTTT. Translated, it gives CASSSGQRAWELFF.

The J gene is TRBJ1-5, the V gene TRBV28, with 12 positions matching TRBD1. CDR3 length: 16 amino acids. V lost 6 bases to trimming and J lost 5 bases; unmatched junction nucleotides: 8. The germline CDR1 and CDR2 sequences are MDHEN and SYDVKM. The DNA of the CDR3 is TGTGCCAGCAGCCAAGGGACAGGGGGCCTGTATCAGCCCCAGCATTTT. Residues: CASSQGTGGLYQPQHF.

The chain recombines TRBV5-1 with TRBJ2-1; D gene ambiguous. CDR3 length: 13 residues. CDR1 is SGHRS and CDR2 is YFSETQ in the germline V gene. V lost 0 bases and J lost 8, with 9 bases in between. The CDR3 sequence: CASSLGSSDEQFF. The CDR3 region has the DNA TGCGCCAGCAGCTTGGGTAGCAGCGATGAGCAGTTCTTC.

The chain uses TRBV5-1 and TRBJ1-1; TRBD1 matches 7 bases. V lost 4 bases and J lost 0; bases outside the gene matches: 12. Germline V gene sequence: CDR1 SGHRS, CDR2 YFSETQ. The CDR3 length is 17 residues. CDR3 nucleotides: TGCGCCAGCAGCGGCAGGGGGGTCCCGATGATGAACACTGAAGCTTTCTTT. Its translation is CASSGRGVPMMNTEAFF.

The chain uses TRBV9 and TRBJ2-7; D remains unclear. The ends were cut back, 4 bases at V and 4 bases at J, with 9 bases in the middle. CDR1 is SGDLS, CDR2 YYNGEE, per germline. This CDR3 spans 12 amino acids. The DNA for the CDR3 is TGTGCCAGCAGCCCCCGCGGATACGAGCAGTACTTC. It yields the protein CASSPRGYEQYF.

This clone came up once. The chain couples TRBV2 to TRBJ1-4, with 7 bases matching TRBD1. The CDR3 runs to 16 residues. Germline assignment: CDR1 SNHLY and CDR2 FYNNEI. V shed 8 bases, J shed 4 bases, and the junction held 13 bases outside the gene matches. This CDR3 reads CASGSRTGFINEKLFF. In DNA, the CDR3 is TGTGCCAGCGGTTCCCGGACAGGCTTCATTAATGAAAAACTGTTTTTT.

V usage is TRBV2 and J usage is TRBJ2-7, with TRBD1 matching 7 bases. This CDR3 is built from 13 residues. J lost 0 bases, V lost 10 bases, and 6 bases had no gene match. From germline, CDR1 is SNHLY and CDR2 FYNNEI. This chain's CDR3 is CATEGAHSYEQYF. For the CDR3, the DNA is TGTGCCACCGAGGGGGCCCACTCCTACGAGCAGTACTTC. Together with reference TRBV2 and TRBJ2-7, the CDR3 gives the full variable domain: EPEVTQTPSHQVTQMGQEVILRCVPISNHLYFYWYRQILGQKVEFLVSFYNNEISEKSEIFDDQFSVERPDGSNFTLKIRSTKLEDSAMYFCATEGAHSYEQYFGPGTRLTVT.

The chain has TRBV6-1 and TRBJ1-1; D perhaps matches TRBD1 (5 bases). Trimming stripped 2 bases from V and 1 base from J, with 8 bases between. This CDR3 comprises 14 residues. Germline V gene data show CDR1 as MNHNS and CDR2 as SASEGT. CDR3 sequence (DNA): TGTGCCAGCAGTGAATATCAGGGGAACACTGAAGCTTTCTTT. This gives the protein CASSEYQGNTEAFF.

The chain carries TRBV24-1 and TRBJ2-2; 9 nucleotides agree with TRBD1. V was clipped by 4 bases and J by 3 bases; unmatched bases: 8. There are 17 residues in the CDR3. CDR1 and CDR2 (germline): KGHDR, SFDVKD. CDR3 in amino acids: CATSEGGQGRDTGELFF. Written as DNA, the CDR3 is TGTGCCACCAGTGAGGGGGGACAGGGAAGGGACACCGGGGAGCTGTTTTTT.

With respect to this clone: Sequence at one end of the junction differs from germline and may be a read error. This rearrangement joins TRBV19 to TRBJ1-1; D possibly corresponds to TRBD1 (5 bases). Germline assignment: CDR1 LNHDA and CDR2 SQIVND (reference sequence). The CDR3 totals 14 residues. DNA of the CDR3: TGTGCCAGTAGTCCTGACAGTATGAACGCTGAAGCTTTCTTT. Translated, it gives CASSPDSMNAEAFF.

As DNA, the CDR3 is TGTGCCAGTAGTAAGGGCACAGGTCATGGGCAGCCCCAGCATTTT. Its protein product is CASSKGTGHGQPQHF. The J gene is TRBJ1-5, the V gene TRBV19; the D gene is possibly TRBD1 (5 bases). Germline V gene lookup returns CDR1 LNHDA and CDR2 SQIVND (reference sequence). Trimming shortened V by 4 bases and J by 7 bases, and 17 bases separated the two germline ends. The CDR3 sequence is 15 residues long.

This chain connects TRBV20-1 to TRBJ2-5; D not certain. CDR1 is DFQATT, CDR2 SNEGSKA, per germline (reference sequence). The CDR3 sequence is 11 residues long. Trimming left V 1 base short and J 5 bases short, with 5 bases between. The CDR3 here is CSARVRETQYF. The CDR3 nucleotides read TGCAGTGCTAGAGTGAGGGAGACCCAGTACTTC.

The V gene is TRBV5-4, the J gene TRBJ2-6, with a tentative D call TRBD2 (7 bases). The CDR3 is 16 amino acids. Germline V gene data show CDR1 as SGHNT and CDR2 as YYREEE (reference sequence). V was cut by 4 bases and J by 2 bases, with 13 bases left in between. The CDR3 coding sequence is TGTGCCAGCAGCCAAGGGAGGGGGACTGGGGCCAACGTCCTGACTTTC. This encodes CASSQGRGTGANVLTF.

This rearrangement joins TRBV5-1 to TRBJ1-3; 8 nucleotides line up with TRBD1. The V and J ends lost 1 base and 5 bases, in that order; junction bases with no gene match: 2. Germline CDR1 SGHRS, CDR2 YFSETQ. This CDR3 is built from 14 residues. CDR3 nucleotide sequence: TGCGCCAGCAGCTTGACAGGGGGTCGAAACACCATATATTTT. Encoded protein: CASSLTGGRNTIYF. The full variable domain, its missing parts supplied by reference TRBV5-1 and TRBJ1-3, is KAGVTQTPRYLIKTRGQQVTLSCSPISGHRSVSWYQQTPGQGLQFLFEYFSETQRNKGNFPGRFSGRQFSNSRSEMNVSTLELGDSALYLCASSLTGGRNTIYFGEGSWLTVV.

The chain combines TRBV6-1 with TRBJ2-5; no firm D call. The length of the CDR3 is 17 residues. From germline, CDR1 is MNHNS and CDR2 SASEGT. Trimming shortened V by 2 bases and J by 7 bases, and 23 bases separated the two germline ends. The CDR3 bases are TGTGCCAGCAGTGAAAATCAGATGTCCCCTCGTGTATGGACCCAGTACTTC. It translates to CASSENQMSPRVWTQYF.

This rearrangement joins TRBV2 to TRBJ1-3; D is uncertain. The CDR3 is 16 amino acids. V lost 1 base, J lost 0 bases, and 10 bases lay in between. Germline V gives CDR1 SNHLY, CDR2 FYNNEI. The CDR3 DNA sequence: TGTGCCAGCAGTGAAGACTCCGTCGACTCTGGAAACACCATATATTTT. It codes for CASSEDSVDSGNTIYF.

This chain uses TRBV4-2 with TRBJ2-7; D is unresolved. V lost 2 bases and J 6 bases, leaving 11 bases between the germline ends. Germline V gene data show CDR1 as LGHNA and CDR2 as YNFKEQ. The CDR3 has 13 residues. The CDR3 spells CASSQTYSGEQYF. The CDR3 DNA follows: TGTGCCAGCAGCCAAACGTATTCGGGCGAGCAGTACTTC.

The chain joins TRBV6-5 to TRBJ1-6, with 8 bases that match TRBD1. This CDR3 is 13 amino acids long. The junction had 7 bases not matched to a gene; V was cut back by 10 bases and J by 8 bases. From germline, CDR1 is MNHEY and CDR2 SVGAGI. The CDR3 spells CATQGVWDSPLHF. The CDR3 DNA follows: TGTGCCACACAGGGGGTCTGGGATTCACCCCTCCACTTT.

The chain is built from TRBV7-9 and TRBJ1-4; tentatively, D is TRBD1 (5 bases). This CDR3 spans 14 amino acids. Germline CDR1 and CDR2: SEHNR and FQNEAQ (reference sequence). Trimming pared 6 bases from V and 8 bases from J, leaving 16 bases between. CDR3 in DNA: TGTGCCAGCAGTCCTAGTAACAGGACCGAAAAACTGTTTTTT. Translation gives CASSPSNRTEKLFF.

The rearrangement links TRBV12-3 or TRBV12-4 to TRBJ1-6; tentative D call: TRBD1 (6 bases). This CDR3 is 13 amino acids long. With 4 bases removed from V and 9 bases from J, the gap between germline ends came to 10 bases. CDR3 DNA sequence: TGTGCCAGCAGTTACAGGGTGGGTTCACCCCTCCACTTT. Its translation: CASSYRVGSPLHF.

This chain joins TRBV12-3 or TRBV12-4 and TRBJ2-7; 7 nucleotides line up with TRBD1. The junction had 7 bases not matched to a gene; V was cut back by 5 bases and J by 6 bases. The CDR3 runs 13 residues. CDR3 in amino acids: CASSQMTGSEQYF. CDR3 DNA: TGTGCCAGCAGTCAAATGACAGGGTCCGAGCAGTACTTC.

The chain employs TRBV27 and TRBJ2-7, with 8 bases fitting TRBD1. Germline CDR1 is MNHEY and CDR2 is SMNVEV (reference sequence). The CDR3 is 19 amino acids. V shed 5 bases, J shed 1 base, and the junction held 19 bases outside the gene matches. The CDR3 reads CASSLNTPGTGTGSYEQYF. The CDR3 DNA sequence: TGTGCCAGCAGTCTAAACACCCCCGGGACCGGGACAGGATCCTACGAGCAGTACTTC.

The chain links TRBV3-1 (or the pseudogene TRBV3-2) to TRBJ1-2; the match to TRBD1 covers 8 bases. V shed 4 bases and J 7 bases; nucleotides not matched to a gene: 8. CDR1 is LGHDT and CDR2 is YNNKEL in the germline V gene (reference sequence). The CDR3 extends over 14 amino acids. DNA of the CDR3: TGTGCCAGCAGCCCGGCCAGGGGGCGGAGTGGCTACACCTTC. It codes for CASSPARGRSGYTF.

The chain carries TRBV5-4 and TRBJ2-3; 8 bases fit TRBD2. The CDR3 is made up of 15 amino acids. In germline, CDR1 is SGHNT, CDR2 YYREEE (reference sequence). After removal of 0 bases from V and 1 base from J, the junction contained 1 base not matched to a gene. CDR3 in amino acids: CASSLARGGTDTQYF. CDR3 coding DNA: TGTGCCAGCAGCTTGGCGCGGGGGGGCACAGATACGCAGTATTTT.

The chain links TRBV6-1 to TRBJ2-7, with TRBD1 as a possible D gene (5 bases). Germline V gives CDR1 MNHNS, CDR2 SASEGT. The CDR3 totals 16 residues. V lost 2 bases and J lost 2, with 16 bases in between. For the CDR3, the DNA is TGTGCCAGCAGTGAATACCCCTCGACAGCCGCCTACGAGCAGTACTTC. This gives the protein CASSEYPSTAAYEQYF.

The chain links TRBV28 to TRBJ1-6; tentative D call: TRBD1 (6 bases). V shed 0 bases and J shed 8 bases, with 17 bases lying between them. This CDR3 comprises 17 residues. The V gene's germline CDR1 is MDHEN and CDR2 SYDVKM. As DNA, the CDR3 is TGTGCCAGCAGTTTATGGGGGAATCGACAGGCCGATTCACCCCTCCACTTT. Its translation: CASSLWGNRQADSPLHF.

V gene TRBV6-5 combines with J gene TRBJ1-4; possibly TRBD1 for D (5 bases). The CDR3 length is 12 residues. Germline V gives CDR1 MNHEY, CDR2 SVGAGI. The V gene lost 7 bases and the J gene lost 13 bases, with 16 bases spanning the gap. CDR3 coding DNA: TGTGCCAGCACCAGAGGCCCCGGGGGACTGTTTTTT. Amino acid sequence: CASTRGPGGLFF.

CDR3 in DNA: TGTGCCAGTAGTCCTTCCCCAGACTCCTACGAGCAGTACTTC. Its translation is CASSPSPDSYEQYF. The chain combines TRBV19 with TRBJ2-7; D is uncertain. CDR3 length: 14 residues. The germline V gene encodes CDR1 LNHDA and CDR2 SQIVND (reference sequence). The V end lost 5 bases, the J end lost 0 bases, and 11 bases lay between the germline ends.

The V gene is TRBV12-3 or TRBV12-4, the J gene TRBJ1-2; D gene uncertain. This CDR3 region has 11 residues. V was trimmed by 8 bases and J by 4 bases, leaving 8 bases between them. In DNA, the CDR3 is TGTGCCAGCGCCGGGTCCTATGGCTACACCTTC. It codes for CASAGSYGYTF.